This T cell receptor beta chain was recorded in a study of T-cell memory formation after mild COVID-19. 5'RACE primed at constant segments yielded TCR alpha and TCR beta cDNA libraries bearing sample barcodes and UMIs. TCRdb called the 5' RACE reads again in MiXCR, with one record for every CDR3 protein. The data show fewer than 450,000 distinct CDR3 sequences, less than 25% seen once. Turning to this clonotype: Its target is unknown.

Study-level results: Shrinking CD4+ clones were chiefly CM and EM; CD8+ ones were chiefly EMRA.

V was shortened by 2 bases and J by 2 bases, with 10 bases between the two germline ends. The germline V gene has CDR1 MDHEN and CDR2 SYDVKM. This CDR3 contains 14 residues. The TCR comes from an adult woman who had mild COVID-19 (a few samples of this study predate the infection). Cell type and time point are not known. The specimen was PBMCs or a T cell subset sorted from them (not recorded which). The rearrangement joins TRBV28 to TRBJ2-7, with a tentative D call TRBD2 (5 bases). As DNA, the CDR3 is TGTGCCAGCAGTTTAGGAGGCCCCCCCTACGAGCAGTACTTC. Its translation: CASSLGGPPYEQYF. The whole variable domain, remainder taken from reference TRBV28 and TRBJ2-7, is DVKVTQSSRYLVKRTGEKVFLECVQDMDHENMFWYRQDPGLGLRLIYFSYDVKMKEKGDIPEGYSVSREKKERFSLILESASTNQTSMYLCASSLGGPPYEQYFGPGTRLTVT.